The source of this TCR beta chain is a study of blood T cell repertoires in COVID-19. Looking at the study overall: Researchers got acute and convalescent COVID-19 samples from the United States, Italy and Spain. Nucleic acid was either cDNA or gDNA, and it came from T cells, B-cell-depleted T cells, or PBMCs.

The authors' processing: Reference gene primer amplification gave nucleated cell count estimates. Only in-frame clones appear in the TCRdb table, and some are missing; sequencing was by immunoSEQ multiplex PCR. The D gene and trimming were derived from the DNA, and the V and J assignments and clone size from that table. The table has approximately 190,000 clones, roughly four fifths seen once. Sequenced sample: peripheral blood. This TCR derives from a woman in her 30s with acute or convalescent COVID-19.

CDR3 bases: TGTGCCAGTAGTATCAGGACAGGGACAACCTACGAGCAGTACTTC. As protein: CASSIRTGTTYEQYF. The V gene is TRBV19, the J gene TRBJ2-7; 8 nucleotides match TRBD1. The CDR3 length is 15 residues. Germline values: CDR1 LNHDA, CDR2 SQIVND (reference sequence). The V and J ends lost 3 bases and 2 bases, in that order; junction bases with no gene match: 6.